Reported below is one T cell receptor beta chain. Its matching antigen is unknown. This sample was taken from a study of post-analysis software for immune sequencing data. The study, taken as a whole, reports: In multiple sclerosis, normalized Chao1 diversity was significantly below that of controls. Controls showed lower frequencies than patients for roughly five TRBV segments, and TRBV5-6, TRBV5-1 and TRBV20-1 were among these. Analysis by F measure revealed that same-batch samples clustered strongly together.

V trimming: 6 bases; J trimming: 10 bases; junction bases outside the gene matches: 12. The CDR3 sequence is 14 residues long. The germline V gene encodes CDR1 MDHEN and CDR2 SYDVKM. Every TCR beta cDNA library bore unique molecular identifiers. T cells numbering about 0.95 to 10 million gave rise to roughly 0.5 million cDNA molecules. TCRdb recomputed calls from the PCR reads with MiXCR, one row per CDR3 protein. The table has about 770,000 distinct CDR3 sequences, about 43% seen once; the top ten hold 4.9%. What was sequenced was blood. The TCR originated in a girl between 10 and 17 years old with multiple sclerosis. The chain combines TRBV28 with TRBJ2-1, with TRBD2 identical over 7 bases. The CDR3 sequence is CASRSGTIVGEQFF. In DNA, the CDR3 is TGTGCCAGCAGATCCGGGACTATCGTGGGAGAGCAGTTCTTC.